This TCR beta chain was found in a study of OX40 agonist ivuxolimab in advanced cancers. Study details: Every 2 weeks, patients received ivuxolimab intravenously, dosed at 0.01 to 10 mg/kg. Hepatocellular carcinoma, melanoma, renal cell or head and neck cancer occurred in dose-escalation patients.

Here immunoSEQ multiplex PCR was the method, and the copy in TCRdb shows in-frame clones only, minus some. The repertoire holds approximately 50,000 clones, about nine tenths seen once, with 0.85% to 1.2% in the top ten. The junction had 6 bases not matched to a gene; V was cut back by 8 bases and J by 5 bases. The CDR3 totals 13 residues. Germline assignment: CDR1 LNHNV and CDR2 YYDKDF (reference sequence). Sequenced material: CD4+ or CD8+ T cells sorted from blood, taken in a trial of the OX40 agonist ivuxolimab. The V and J genes are TRBV15 and TRBJ2-5; 9 positions match TRBD1. This TCR was recovered from an adult with an advanced solid tumor such as melanoma, head and neck, liver or kidney cancer. CDR3 region: CATSTGGTETQYF. The CDR3 DNA reads as TGTGCCACCTCGACAGGGGGAACGGAGACCCAGTACTTC.